The 4 T cell receptor beta chains given below trace back to one sample, sequenced in a study of regulatory T cells in long-lasting Graves disease. Time point in this sample: newly diagnosed GD, antithyroid drugs for less than 3 months. PBMC-derived RNA was used for the TCR library. Construction of the TCR beta libraries employed iRepertoire HTBI primers in conjunction with Arm-PCR of CDR3 regions. MiXCR, run by TCRdb on the multiplex PCR reads, gives a single entry per CDR3 protein. The sample records 530,000 or so distinct CDR3 sequences, less than 15% being singletons. The same specimen was also included in a second study, on T cells in Graves' hyperthyroidism and ophthalmopathy.

Sequenced material: peripheral blood mononuclear cells (PBMCs), taken at new diagnosis, from a patient treated with antithyroid drugs. These receptors all stem from a man aged 25-40 years with Graves disease.

This clonotype was seen only once. V and J are TRBV7-7 and TRBJ2-7; the D is unclear. In germline, CDR1 is SSHAT, CDR2 FNYEAQ (reference sequence). The CDR3 length is 14 residues. V was cut by 5 bases and J by 0 bases, with 11 bases left in between. For the CDR3, the DNA is TGTGCCAGCAGCCTGTCAAGGAACTCCTACGAGCAGTACTTC. Translated: CASSLSRNSYEQYF.

This clonotype was recorded many times. The rearrangement joins TRBV7-2 to TRBJ1-1; a weak D match, TRBD1 (5 bases). Germline V gene lookup returns CDR1 SGHTA and CDR2 FQGNSA. The CDR3 runs to 13 residues. Deletions cut 3 bases from V and 9 bases from J, with 14 bases between. CDR3 nucleotide sequence: TGTGCCAGCAGCTTTGACAGTCCCTCAAAAGCTTTCTTT. It is translated as CASSFDSPSKAFF.

Turning to this clonotype: Just one base apart from a much larger clone, this may be a read error. The genes are TRBV2 and TRBJ2-4; unclear D gene. Germline V gene data show CDR1 as SNHLY and CDR2 as FYNNEI. This CDR3 region has 14 residues. The CDR3 here is CASLRSSSKNIQCF. The CDR3 DNA is TGTGCCAGTCTAAGGTCTAGTTCCAAAAACATTCAGTGCTTC.

This clonotype has ten or more counts. This rearrangement joins TRBV3-1 to TRBJ2-1; D gene uncertain. The V gene lost 5 bases and the J gene lost 1 base, with 15 bases spanning the gap. This CDR3 comprises 16 residues. Germline V gene data show CDR1 as LGHDT and CDR2 as YNNKEL (reference sequence). CDR3 residues: CASSERMAASYNEQFF. Here the CDR3 DNA reads TGTGCCAGCAGCGAACGTATGGCGGCTTCCTACAATGAGCAGTTCTTC.